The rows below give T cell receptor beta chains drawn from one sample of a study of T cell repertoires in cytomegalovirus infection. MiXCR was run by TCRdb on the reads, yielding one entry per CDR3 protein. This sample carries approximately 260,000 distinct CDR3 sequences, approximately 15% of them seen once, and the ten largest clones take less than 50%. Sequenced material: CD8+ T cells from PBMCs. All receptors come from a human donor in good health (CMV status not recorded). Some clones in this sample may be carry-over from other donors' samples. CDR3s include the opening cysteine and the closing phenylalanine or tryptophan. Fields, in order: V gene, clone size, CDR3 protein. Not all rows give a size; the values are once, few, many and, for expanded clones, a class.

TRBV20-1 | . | CSARTSESYNEQFF
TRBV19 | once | CATGWTGDSNQPQHF
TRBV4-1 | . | CASSLRAGGTNEKLFF
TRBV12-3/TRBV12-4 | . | CASSSPSGGYEQYF
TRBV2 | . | CASSEALQPGTNEKLFF
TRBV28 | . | CASSLRTGLDYGYTF
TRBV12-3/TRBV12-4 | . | CASSLERRAETQYF
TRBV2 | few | CASSEGRVMETQYF
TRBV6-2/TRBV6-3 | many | CASSYGQYNSPLHF
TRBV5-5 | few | CASSLPGYYTEAFF
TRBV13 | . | CASRRATADEKLFF
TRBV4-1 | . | CASSPLLGQETQYF
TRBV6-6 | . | CASSYSEEIDTQYF
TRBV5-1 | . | CASSFGTPFEAFF
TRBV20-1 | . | CSARGGLSGPRRQPYQPQHF
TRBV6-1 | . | CASGIRTLYF
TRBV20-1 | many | CSAPTGEAPTIYGYTF
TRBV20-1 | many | CSASGQSTDTQYF
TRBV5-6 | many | CASSLWGYSYEQYF
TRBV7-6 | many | CASSLRTGVAYNEQFF
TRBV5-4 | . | CASSSGGTGGHIQYF
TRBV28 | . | CASSLGGGAGLDEQFF
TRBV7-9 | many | CASSLGKTYEQYF
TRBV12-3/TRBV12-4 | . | CASSSTGGWRETQYF
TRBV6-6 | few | CASSYAGQGANYGYTF
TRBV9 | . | CASSVADSPPITEAFF
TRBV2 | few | CASRSTSDYTDTQYF
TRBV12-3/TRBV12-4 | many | CASSPGVNTGELFF
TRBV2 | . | CASSEQGASEQYF
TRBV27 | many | CASSLGQSTDTQYF
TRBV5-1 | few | CASSLAGRASELTGNTIYF
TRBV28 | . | CASSLTHTQGNQPQHF
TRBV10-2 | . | CASSETSTGVDGYTF
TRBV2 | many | CASNGREGRTNEKLFF
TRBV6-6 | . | CASSEYGTPPTGELFF
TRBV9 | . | CASSVPDYPNEQFF